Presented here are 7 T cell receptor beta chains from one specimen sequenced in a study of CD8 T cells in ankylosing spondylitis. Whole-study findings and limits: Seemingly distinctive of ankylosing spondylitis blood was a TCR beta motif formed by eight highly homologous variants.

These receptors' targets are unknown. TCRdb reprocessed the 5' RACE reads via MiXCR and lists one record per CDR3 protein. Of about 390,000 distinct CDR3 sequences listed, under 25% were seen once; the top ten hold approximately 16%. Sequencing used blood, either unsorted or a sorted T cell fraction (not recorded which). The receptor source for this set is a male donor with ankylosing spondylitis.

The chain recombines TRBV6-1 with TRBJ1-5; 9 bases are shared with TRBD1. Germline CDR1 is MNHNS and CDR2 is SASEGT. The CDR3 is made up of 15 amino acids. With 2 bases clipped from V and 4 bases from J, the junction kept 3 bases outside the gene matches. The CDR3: CASSEHGTGNQPQHF. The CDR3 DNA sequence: TGTGCCAGCAGTGAACATGGGACAGGGAATCAGCCCCAGCATTTT.

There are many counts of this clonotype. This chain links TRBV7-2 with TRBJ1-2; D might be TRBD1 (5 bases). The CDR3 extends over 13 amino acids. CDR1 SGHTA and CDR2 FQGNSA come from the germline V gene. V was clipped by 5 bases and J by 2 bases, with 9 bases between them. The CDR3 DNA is TGTGCCAGCAGCCGGGGACGGAACTATGGCTACACCTTC. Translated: CASSRGRNYGYTF.

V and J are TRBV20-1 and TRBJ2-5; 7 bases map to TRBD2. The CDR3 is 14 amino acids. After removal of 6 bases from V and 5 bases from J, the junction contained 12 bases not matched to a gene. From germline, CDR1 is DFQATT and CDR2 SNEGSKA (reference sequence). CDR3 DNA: TGCAGTGCATCCACTGCGGGAGATTGGGAGACCCAGTACTTC. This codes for CSASTAGDWETQYF.

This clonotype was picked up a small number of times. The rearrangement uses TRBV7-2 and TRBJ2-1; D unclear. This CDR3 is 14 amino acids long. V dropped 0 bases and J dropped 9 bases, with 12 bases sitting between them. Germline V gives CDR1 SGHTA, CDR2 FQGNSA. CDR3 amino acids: CASSLAPVTTEQFF. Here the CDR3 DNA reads TGTGCCAGCAGCTTAGCGCCTGTTACCACTGAGCAGTTCTTC.

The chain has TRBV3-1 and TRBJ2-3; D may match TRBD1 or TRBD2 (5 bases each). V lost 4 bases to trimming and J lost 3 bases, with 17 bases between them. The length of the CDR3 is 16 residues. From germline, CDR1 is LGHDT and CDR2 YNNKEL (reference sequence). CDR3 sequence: CASSLRDVGATDTQYF. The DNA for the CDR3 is TGTGCCAGCAGCCTTAGAGACGTCGGGGCTACAGATACGCAGTATTTT.

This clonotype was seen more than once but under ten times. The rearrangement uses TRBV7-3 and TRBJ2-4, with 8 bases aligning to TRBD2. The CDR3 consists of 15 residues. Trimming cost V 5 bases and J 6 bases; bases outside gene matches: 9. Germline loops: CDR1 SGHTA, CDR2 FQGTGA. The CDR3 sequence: CASSPGGTRGNIQYF. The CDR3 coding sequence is TGTGCCAGCAGCCCCGGGGGGACTAGGGGAAACATTCAGTACTTC. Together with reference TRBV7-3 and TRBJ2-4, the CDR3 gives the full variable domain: GAGVSQTPSNKVTEKGKYVELRCDPISGHTALYWYRQSLGQGPEFLIYFQGTGAADDSGLPNDRFFAVRPEGSVSTLKIQRTERGDSAVYLCASSPGGTRGNIQYFGAGTRLSVL.

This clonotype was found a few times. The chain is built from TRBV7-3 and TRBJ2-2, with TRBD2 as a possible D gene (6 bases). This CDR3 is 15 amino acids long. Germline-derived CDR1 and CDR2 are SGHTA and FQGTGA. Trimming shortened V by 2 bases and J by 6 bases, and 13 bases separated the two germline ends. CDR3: CASSLRGKGSGELFF. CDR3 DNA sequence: TGTGCCAGCAGCTTACGCGGGAAGGGGTCCGGGGAGCTGTTTTTT.